This T cell receptor beta chain is drawn from a study of blood T cell repertoires in COVID-19 (dated by TCRdb to 2020 to 2022). Study-level background: Samples from collaborators originated in the United States, Italy and Spain and spanned both the acute and convalescent phases of COVID-19. The material from the prospective study consisted of cDNA or gDNA derived from T cells, B-cell-depleted T cells, or PBMCs. Subjects who had been exposed to COVID-19, were actively infected with it, or had recovered from it provided the deeply sampled blood TCRbeta repertoires that made up the dataset. The repertoires were released in a freely available public database meant as a resource for research on the immune response to SARS-CoV-2. Samples were obtained from the ongoing ImmuneRACE study (first 160 participants) and from approximately 1,200 subjects provided by 6 global collaborators. Sample metadata almost always included a de-identified subject ID, COVID-19 status, age in years and sex. Where available, HLA class I and class II types were taken from metadata supplied by the sample provider and were not determined by assay-based typing.

Each collaborating institution followed its own protocols to collect whole blood in K2EDTA tubes. For TCRbeta analysis, collaborator samples were shipped as frozen whole blood, as isolated PBMCs, or as DNA extracted from either sample type. The paper as a whole reports these results and caveats: How much clinical and demographic metadata was included differed by source and by participant, and the metadata was provided uncurated.

From the cysteine up to the phenylalanine, the CDR3 has a length of 14 residues. Of all the DNA, just the CDR3 is kept, 42 bases in frame from base 1. CDR1 and CDR2 are drawn from the germline V gene: SGDLS, YYNGEE. V and J are trimmed by 0 bases and 1 base, and the gene matches miss 1 base of the junction. This clone was seen once. Its antigen specificity is not known. Base quality data are lacking; no much larger clone is found one base away. TCRbeta CDR3 regions were amplified from genomic DNA using the immunoSEQ Assay, a bias-controlled multiplex PCR. Processing in the source paper ran as follows. Within the assay, amplification of reference gene primers was used to estimate how many nucleated cells each sample contained. Sequence reads were collapsed and filtered to measure the absolute abundance of every unique TCRbeta CDR3 rearrangement. For each sample, productive Simpson clonality was calculated as the square root of Simpson's diversity index over productive rearrangements. The table comes from immuneACCESS by way of TCRdb, which keeps in-frame sequences with V and J called. Part of the clones is missing from these tables; in studies checked, under half for an unresolved V gene and the rest for unknown reasons. V and J calls and clone size come straight from that table; D and trimming were deduced from the DNA. The sample table holds 350,000 to 450,000 clones, of which 85% were seen once. More than 3% of the sample rests with the top ten.

This sequence uses TRBV9 and TRBJ2-7; 7 bases in the middle match TRBD1. The receptor was derived from a woman between 18 and 30 years old with acute or convalescent COVID-19. Material for sequencing was peripheral blood. The DNA sequence is given as TGTGCCAGCAGCGTAGACAGGGGATCCTACGAGCAGTACTTC. Protein translation: CASSVDRGSYEQYF.